Shown below are 4 T cell receptor beta chains from a single sample sequenced in a study of T cell changes during pregnancy in multiple sclerosis. The data were produced by immunoSEQ multiplex PCR, yet TCRdb's version contains in-frame clones alone and is incomplete. Among more than 30,000 clones, around 94% were seen once, and the ten largest hold less than 1.5%. Sequencing was performed on PBMCs (not recorded whether the cells were cultured). Receptor source: a female donor with multiple sclerosis, enrolled in a pregnancy study.

V and J are TRBV11-2 and TRBJ2-7; no reliable D call. Trimming left V 5 bases short and J 4 bases short, with 12 bases between. Germline V gene lookup returns CDR1 SGHAT and CDR2 FQNNGV. CDR3 length equals 13 residues. CDR3 nucleotides: TGTGCCAGCAGCACTTCGCGGCGGTACGAGCAGTACTTC. Translation gives CASSTSRRYEQYF. Using reference TRBV11-2 and TRBJ2-7 for the parts outside the CDR3, the full variable domain is EAGVAQSPRYKIIEKRQSVAFWCNPISGHATLYWYQQILGQGPKLLIQFQNNGVVDDSQLPKDRFSAERLKGVDSTLKIQPAKLEDSAVYLCASSTSRRYEQYFGPGTRLTVT.

The chain joins TRBV27 to TRBJ1-1; 8 bases fit TRBD1. From germline, CDR1 is MNHEY and CDR2 SMNVEV (reference sequence). This CDR3 region has 16 residues. V lost 1 base to trimming and J lost 0 bases; unmatched junction nucleotides: 4. The CDR3 bases are TGTGCCAGCAGTTTATTCCAGGGGGCGTTGAACACTGAAGCTTTCTTT. Its protein is CASSLFQGALNTEAFF.

The chain carries TRBV18 and TRBJ1-4; D is possibly TRBD1 (5 bases). The CDR3 spans 16 residues. The ends were cut back, 2 bases at V and 8 bases at J, with 18 bases in the middle. Germline loops: CDR1 KGHSH, CDR2 LQKENI. CDR3 protein: CASSPRFEGQGEKLFF. The CDR3 DNA reads as TGTGCCAGCTCACCAAGGTTTGAGGGCCAGGGAGAAAAACTGTTTTTT.

The gene calls are TRBV14 and TRBJ2-1; D uncertain. V lost 4 bases and J 10 bases, leaving 11 bases between the germline ends. Germline-derived CDR1 and CDR2 are SGHDN and FVKESK. CDR3 length: 12 residues. CDR3 residues: CASSLIGWEQFF. The CDR3 DNA sequence: TGTGCCAGCAGCCTCATCGGATGGGAGCAGTTCTTC.